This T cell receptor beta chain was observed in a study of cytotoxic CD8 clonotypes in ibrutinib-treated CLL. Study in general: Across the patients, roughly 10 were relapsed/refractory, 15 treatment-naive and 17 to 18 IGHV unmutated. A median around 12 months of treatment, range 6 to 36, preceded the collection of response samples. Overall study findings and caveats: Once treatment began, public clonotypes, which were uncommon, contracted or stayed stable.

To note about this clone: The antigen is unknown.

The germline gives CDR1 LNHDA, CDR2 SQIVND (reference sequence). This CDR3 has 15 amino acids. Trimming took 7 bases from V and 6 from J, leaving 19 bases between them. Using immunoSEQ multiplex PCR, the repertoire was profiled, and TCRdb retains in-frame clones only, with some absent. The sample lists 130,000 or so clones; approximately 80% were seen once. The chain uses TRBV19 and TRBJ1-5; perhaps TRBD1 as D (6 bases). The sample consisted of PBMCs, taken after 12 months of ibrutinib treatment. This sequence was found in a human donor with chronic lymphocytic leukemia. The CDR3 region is CASTDRQGLVQPQHF. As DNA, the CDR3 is TGTGCCAGTACCGACCGTCAGGGGTTGGTTCAGCCCCAGCATTTT.